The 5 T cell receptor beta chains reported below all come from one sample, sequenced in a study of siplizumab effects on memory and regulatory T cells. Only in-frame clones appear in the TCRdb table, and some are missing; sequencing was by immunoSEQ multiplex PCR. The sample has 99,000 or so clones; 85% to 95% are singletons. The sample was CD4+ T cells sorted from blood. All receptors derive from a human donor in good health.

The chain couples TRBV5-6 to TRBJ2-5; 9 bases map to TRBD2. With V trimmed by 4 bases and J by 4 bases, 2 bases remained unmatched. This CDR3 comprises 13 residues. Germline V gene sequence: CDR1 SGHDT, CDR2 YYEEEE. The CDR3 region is CASSPGLAETQYF. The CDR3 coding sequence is TGTGCCAGCAGCCCGGGACTAGCAGAGACCCAGTACTTC.

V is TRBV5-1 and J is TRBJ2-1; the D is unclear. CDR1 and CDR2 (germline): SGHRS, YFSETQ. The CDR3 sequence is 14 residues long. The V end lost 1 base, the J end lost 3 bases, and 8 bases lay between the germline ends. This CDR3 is CASSLLVDYNEQFF. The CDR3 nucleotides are TGCGCCAGCAGCTTGTTGGTGGACTACAATGAGCAGTTCTTC.

For the CDR3, the DNA is TGTGCCAGCAGCTTAGCCCTCTCTGGAAACACCATATATTTT. Translating gives CASSLALSGNTIYF. This chain connects TRBV11-3 to TRBJ1-3; D gene unclear. The CDR3 consists of 14 residues. V lost 1 base to trimming and J lost 0 bases, with 4 bases between them. Germline loops: CDR1 SGHNT, CDR2 YENEEA.

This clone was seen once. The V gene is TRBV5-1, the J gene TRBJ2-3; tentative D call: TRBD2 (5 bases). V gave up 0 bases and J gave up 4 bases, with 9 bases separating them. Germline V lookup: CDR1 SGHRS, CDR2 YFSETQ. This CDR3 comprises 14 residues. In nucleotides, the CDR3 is TGCGCCAGCAGCTTGGGAGGGCTGGCAGATACGCAGTATTTT. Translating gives CASSLGGLADTQYF.

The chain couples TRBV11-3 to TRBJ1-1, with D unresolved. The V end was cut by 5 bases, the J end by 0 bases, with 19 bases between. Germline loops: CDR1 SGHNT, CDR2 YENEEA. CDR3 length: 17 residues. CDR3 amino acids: CASSDRGKGILNTEAFF. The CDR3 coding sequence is TGTGCCAGCAGCGACCGAGGTAAGGGTATTTTGAACACTGAAGCTTTCTTT.